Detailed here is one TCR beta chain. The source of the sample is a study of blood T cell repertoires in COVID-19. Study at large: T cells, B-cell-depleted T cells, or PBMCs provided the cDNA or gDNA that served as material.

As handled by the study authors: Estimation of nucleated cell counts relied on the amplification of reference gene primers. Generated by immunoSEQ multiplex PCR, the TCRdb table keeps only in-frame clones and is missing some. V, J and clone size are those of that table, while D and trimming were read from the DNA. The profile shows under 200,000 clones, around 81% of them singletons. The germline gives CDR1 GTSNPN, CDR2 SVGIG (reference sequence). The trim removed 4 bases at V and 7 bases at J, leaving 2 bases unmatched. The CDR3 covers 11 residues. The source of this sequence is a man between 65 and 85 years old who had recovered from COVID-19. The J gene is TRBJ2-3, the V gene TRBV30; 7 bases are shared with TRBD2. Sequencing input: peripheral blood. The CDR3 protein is CAWTGGNTQYF. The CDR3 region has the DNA TGTGCCTGGACGGGAGGAAATACGCAGTATTTT. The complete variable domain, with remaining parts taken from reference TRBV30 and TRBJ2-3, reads SQTIHQWPATLVQPVGSPLSLECTVEGTSNPNLYWYRQAAGRGLQLLFYSVGIGQISSEVPQNLSASRPQDRQFILSSKKLLLSDSGFYLCAWTGGNTQYFGPGTRLTVL.